The 29 T cell receptor beta chains given below trace back to one sample, sequenced in a study of human T cells and chemical hapten exposure. Time point meaning: healthy volunteer bleed at 2 weeks. Unfractionated whole blood yielded the extracted total RNA. MiXCR was run by TCRdb on the RACE reads, yielding one entry per CDR3 protein. The top ten hold about 2% of the sample, which has about 130,000 distinct CDR3 sequences, 9% to 10% seen once. Sequences were obtained from whole blood. The source of these receptors is a male donor in good health. Some clones in this sample may be carry-over from other donors' samples.

The CDR3 is CASGYPIPKSFYEQYF. The CDR3 nucleotides are TGTGCCAGCGGATACCCCATCCCTAAGTCGTTCTACGAGCAGTACTTC. V usage is TRBV6-1 and J usage is TRBJ2-7; no clear D gene. Looked up from germline, CDR1 is MNHNS and CDR2 is SASEGT. CDR3 length: 16 amino acids. The V and J ends lost 8 bases and 3 bases respectively, with 23 bases between them.

This clonotype has at least ten counts. This rearrangement joins TRBV6-2 or TRBV6-3 to TRBJ2-5; D is uncertain. Germline CDR1 and CDR2: MNHEY and SVGEGT. Trimming shortened V by 5 bases and J by 5 bases, and 12 bases separated the two germline ends. CDR3 length: 13 residues. The CDR3 region has the DNA TGTGCCAGCAGTCTCGGGCCTCCGGAGACCCAGTACTTC. The encoded protein is CASSLGPPETQYF.

This clonotype was detected many times. V gene TRBV7-9 combines with J gene TRBJ1-1; D perhaps matches TRBD1 (6 bases). CDR1 SEHNR and CDR2 FQNEAQ come from the germline V gene (reference sequence). The length of the CDR3 is 13 residues. The germline V and J ends were trimmed by 5 bases and 7 bases, with 14 bases remaining between them. The CDR3, as DNA: TGTGCCAGCAGCCCATTAGGGGGACTTGAAGCTTTCTTT. This encodes CASSPLGGLEAFF.

This clonotype was seen a handful of times. V usage is TRBV18 and J usage is TRBJ2-1, with a weak D call TRBD1 (6 bases). The V gene lost 0 bases and the J gene lost 6 bases, with 15 bases spanning the gap. Germline-derived CDR1 and CDR2 are KGHSH and LQKENI. The CDR3 length is 16 residues. Written as DNA, the CDR3 is TGTGCCAGCTCACCACCGGGGTCAGGGGTCCGCAATGAGCAGTTCTTC. It codes for CASSPPGSGVRNEQFF.

The chain carries TRBV20-1 and TRBJ2-3; D might be TRBD2 (5 bases). The germline V and J ends were trimmed by 2 bases and 2 bases, with 8 bases remaining between them. From germline, CDR1 is DFQATT and CDR2 SNEGSKA (reference sequence). The CDR3 covers 13 residues. As DNA, the CDR3 is TGCAGTGCTAGAAAGCGGAACACAGATACGCAGTATTTT. Its protein is CSARKRNTDTQYF.

This clonotype was found many times. The chain links TRBV7-9 to TRBJ2-3; no firm D call. This CDR3 comprises 12 residues. With 1 base removed from V and 5 bases from J, the gap between germline ends came to 4 bases. The germline V gene has CDR1 SEHNR and CDR2 FQNEAQ (reference sequence). The CDR3: CASSLVGDTQYF. The CDR3 bases are TGTGCCAGCAGCTTAGTGGGAGATACGCAGTATTTT. The variable domain in full, with the rest retrieved from reference TRBV7-9 and TRBJ2-3, is DTGVSQNPRHKITKRGQNVTFRCDPISEHNRLYWYRQTLGQGPEFLTYFQNEAQLEKSRLLSDRFSAERPKGSFSTLEIQRTEQGDSAMYLCASSLVGDTQYFGPGTRLTVL.

This clonotype was detected ten times or more. The chain employs TRBV7-2 and TRBJ2-7; maybe TRBD2 (5 bases). Trimming shortened V by 5 bases and J by 0 bases, and 17 bases separated the two germline ends. The CDR3 is 16 residues long. Germline loops: CDR1 SGHTA, CDR2 FQGNSA. In nucleotides, the CDR3 is TGTGCCAGCAGCCCCTCCGGGCGGGCCAGCTCCTACGAGCAGTACTTC. Protein sequence: CASSPSGRASSYEQYF.

This chain links TRBV5-1 with TRBJ2-1; D might be TRBD1 (5 bases). The CDR3 extends over 12 amino acids. Germline V gene data show CDR1 as SGHRS and CDR2 as YFSETQ. V was pared by 0 bases and J by 7 bases, with 5 bases between. CDR3 region: CASSLDRNEQFF. In DNA, the CDR3 is TGCGCCAGCAGCTTGGACAGGAATGAGCAGTTCTTC. Full variable domain (remainder filled in from reference TRBV5-1 and TRBJ2-1): KAGVTQTPRYLIKTRGQQVTLSCSPISGHRSVSWYQQTPGQGLQFLFEYFSETQRNKGNFPGRFSGRQFSNSRSEMNVSTLELGDSALYLCASSLDRNEQFFGPGTRLTVL.

The gene calls are TRBV6-2 or TRBV6-3 and TRBJ2-7; no definite D call. Trimming shortened V by 5 bases and J by 2 bases, and 10 bases separated the two germline ends. The germline gives CDR1 MNHEY, CDR2 SVGEGT. The CDR3 consists of 13 residues. The CDR3 sequence: CASSARGAYEQYF. Here the CDR3 DNA reads TGTGCCAGCAGTGCCCGTGGGGCCTACGAGCAGTACTTC.

The count of this clonotype is one. The chain has TRBV18 and TRBJ2-5; D unclear. Trimming pared 0 bases from V and 0 bases from J, leaving 11 bases between. This CDR3 comprises 16 residues. CDR1 is KGHSH, CDR2 LQKENI, per germline. The CDR3 reads CASSPPRSMYQETQYF. The CDR3 DNA is TGTGCCAGCTCACCACCCAGGAGCATGTACCAAGAGACCCAGTACTTC.

In this sample, this clonotype turned up many times. The V call is TRBV6-4, the J call TRBJ2-2, with 9 bases identical to TRBD1. The CDR3 runs to 16 residues. Germline V gives CDR1 MRHNA, CDR2 SNTAGT. After removal of 3 bases from V and 3 bases from J, the junction contained 5 bases not matched to a gene. In nucleotides, the CDR3 is TGTGCCAGCAGTGAAATGGGACAGGGCGACACCGGGGAGCTGTTTTTT. Its translation is CASSEMGQGDTGELFF.

This clonotype has more than one count but fewer than ten. The chain carries TRBV27 and TRBJ1-2; 8 bases agree with TRBD1. The length of the CDR3 is 15 residues. V dropped 1 base and J dropped 9; count of bases not matched to a gene: 10. CDR1 and CDR2 from the germline V gene are MNHEY and SMNVEV (reference sequence). This chain's CDR3 is CASSLLPGQGGSYTF. The CDR3 region has the DNA TGTGCCAGCAGTTTATTACCCGGACAGGGCGGGAGCTACACCTTC.

Points on this clonotype: A read error may explain this, as a much larger clone is one base away. The chain has TRBV10-3 and TRBJ2-7; 8 nucleotides agree with TRBD1. The CDR3 contains 16 residues. The germline V gene encodes CDR1 ENHRY and CDR2 SYGVKD. Here the CDR3 reads CVISEPGTGMPYEQYF. The CDR3 region has the DNA TGTGTCATCAGTGAGCCCGGGACAGGTATGCCCTACGAGCAGTACTTC.

The J gene is TRBJ2-1, the V gene TRBV7-7, with TRBD2 matching over 8 bases. The CDR3 spans 14 residues. CDR1 and CDR2 (germline): SSHAT, FNYEAQ (reference sequence). V trimming: 3 bases; J trimming: 7 bases; junction bases outside the gene matches: 5. Written as DNA, the CDR3 is TGTGCCAGCAGCTTGGGACTAGAGACGAATGAGCAGTTCTTC. Residues: CASSLGLETNEQFF.

On this clonotype itself: A much larger clone differs from this one at a single base, so this may be a read error. CDR3 coding DNA: TGTGCCAGCAGCCAAGAATCGGAAGCTAGCACAGATACGCAGTATTTT. Translation gives CASSQESEASTDTQYF. The V and J genes are TRBV4-2 and TRBJ2-3; D is uncertain. Per the germline V gene, CDR1 is LGHNA and CDR2 is YNFKEQ. The CDR3 has 16 residues. Deletions cut 0 bases from V and 0 bases from J, with 10 bases between.

This clonotype has ten or more counts. The V call is TRBV2, the J call TRBJ2-3; 7 nucleotides align to TRBD2. The CDR3 loop spans 20 amino acids. J lost 4 bases, V lost 6 bases, and 25 bases had no gene match. The V gene's germline CDR1 is SNHLY and CDR2 FYNNEI. The CDR3 spells CASSSDRLQAGRGRADTQYF. DNA of the CDR3: TGTGCCAGCAGCTCCGATCGACTCCAAGCGGGGAGAGGAAGGGCAGATACGCAGTATTTT.

J is TRBJ1-1 and V is TRBV14; perhaps TRBD1 as D (6 bases). V was trimmed by 1 base and J by 1 base, leaving 16 bases between them. There are 17 residues in the CDR3. Germline CDR1 reads SGHDN; CDR2 reads FVKESK. The CDR3 is CASSQGPPGHPNTEAFF. As DNA, the CDR3 is TGTGCCAGCAGCCAAGGGCCCCCGGGACATCCGAACACTGAAGCTTTCTTT.

At least ten counts were recorded for this clonotype. The CDR3 DNA is TGTGCCAGCAGCCAAGATAACGGGGGGCCGGTGGCTGAAGCTTTCTTT. This sequence encodes CASSQDNGGPVAEAFF. J is TRBJ1-1 and V is TRBV3-1; possibly TRBD1 for D (6 bases). CDR1 LGHDT and CDR2 YNNKEL come from the germline V gene (reference sequence). The CDR3 runs 16 residues. Trimming shortened V by 0 bases and J by 6 bases, and 17 bases separated the two germline ends.

Points on this clonotype: The junction departs from the called germline gene at one end, perhaps through a read error. V is TRBV20-1 and J is TRBJ2-3, with 7 bases lining up with TRBD2. The germline V gene has CDR1 DFQATT and CDR2 SNEGSKA (reference sequence). This CDR3 region has 15 residues. The CDR3 DNA sequence: TGCAGTGCGAGAGGTTGGCGGGAGAGCACAGATACGCAGTATTTT. Protein: CSARGWRESTDTQYF.

This clonotype was counted only a few times. This sequence joins TRBV19 and TRBJ2-7; a weak D match, TRBD1 (6 bases). The V and J ends lost 8 bases and 4 bases respectively, with 9 bases between them. The germline CDR1 and CDR2 sequences are LNHDA and SQIVND (reference sequence). This CDR3 is built from 11 residues. CDR3 in DNA: TGTGCCAGTGGACAGATTTACGAGCAGTACTTC. Its protein is CASGQIYEQYF.

In this sample, this clonotype turned up many times. The chain has TRBV20-1 and TRBJ1-1; TRBD1 might be the D (5 bases). From germline, CDR1 is DFQATT and CDR2 SNEGSKA (reference sequence). Trimming stripped 2 bases from V and 5 bases from J, with 15 bases between. CDR3 length equals 14 residues. CDR3 region: CSARSGVGETEAFF. CDR3 coding DNA: TGCAGTGCTAGATCGGGGGTGGGGGAAACTGAAGCTTTCTTT.

This clonotype was observed many times. The chain is built from TRBV5-5 and TRBJ2-2; D is perhaps TRBD1 or TRBD2 (5 bases each). The CDR3 is 13 amino acids. From germline, CDR1 is SGHKS and CDR2 YYEKEE (reference sequence). The V end was cut by 5 bases, the J end by 3 bases, with 8 bases between. The CDR3 loop reads CASSGGYTGELFF. For the CDR3, the DNA is TGTGCCAGCAGTGGGGGATACACCGGGGAGCTGTTTTTT.

This clonotype was counted a few times. The CDR3 DNA sequence: TGTGCCAGCAGCTTAGGGTCCCGGGGGACTAGCGGGATTCAAAGCTCCTACGAGCAGTACTTC. Protein product: CASSLGSRGTSGIQSSYEQYF. The chain uses TRBV7-9 and TRBJ2-7, with 13 bases that match TRBD2. The CDR3 spans 21 residues. Germline V lookup: CDR1 SEHNR, CDR2 FQNEAQ (reference sequence). J was trimmed by 0 bases and V by 1 base; bases with no gene match: 15.

The sample holds a few counts of this clonotype. This chain uses TRBV5-6 with TRBJ2-1; 12 bases are shared with TRBD2. The length of the CDR3 is 16 residues. CDR1 is SGHDT and CDR2 is YYEEEE in the germline V gene. Trimming cost V 0 bases and J 9 bases; bases outside gene matches: 7. CDR3 protein: CASSLVASGRASEQFF. Here the CDR3 DNA reads TGTGCCAGCAGCTTGGTGGCTAGCGGGAGGGCCAGTGAGCAGTTCTTC.

The chain links TRBV20-1 to TRBJ2-3, with 10 bases aligning to TRBD2. This CDR3 is built from 16 residues. After removal of 2 bases from V and 1 base from J, the junction contained 6 bases not matched to a gene. The germline V gene has CDR1 DFQATT and CDR2 SNEGSKA (reference sequence). The CDR3 DNA follows: TGCAGTGCTAGAACTAGAACTAGCGGGGGCACAGATACGCAGTATTTT. This translates into CSARTRTSGGTDTQYF.

This chain links TRBV2 with TRBJ2-3, with 10 bases lining up with TRBD2. This CDR3 is 14 amino acids long. CDR1 is SNHLY, CDR2 FYNNEI, per germline. Trimming at V came to 6 bases and at J to 0 bases, leaving 0 bases not matched to a gene. The CDR3 sequence is CASRGLASTDTQYF. The CDR3 region has the DNA TGTGCCAGCAGGGGACTAGCGAGCACAGATACGCAGTATTTT.

The chain couples TRBV12-3 or TRBV12-4 to TRBJ2-2, with a possible D match to TRBD2 (5 bases). The V end lost 6 bases, the J end lost 5 bases, and 16 bases lay between the germline ends. There are 15 residues in the CDR3. The CDR3 DNA reads TGTGCCAGCAGCCGAGCGGCGTCGGGGACCGGGGAGCTGTTTTTT. Encoded protein: CASSRAASGTGELFF.

This clonotype showed up just a few times. The rearrangement joins TRBV10-3 to TRBJ2-7; 8 bases match TRBD2. J gave up 0 bases and V 4 bases, and 8 bases lay outside the gene matches. The CDR3 runs to 16 residues. Germline loops: CDR1 ENHRY, CDR2 SYGVKD. The CDR3 DNA sequence: TGTGCCATCAGTGGAGCTCGGGGGGGGAGCTCCTACGAGCAGTACTTC. As protein: CAISGARGGSSYEQYF.

Ten or more counts support this clonotype. The J gene is TRBJ1-3, the V gene TRBV29-1, with D perhaps matching TRBD1 (5 bases). Per germline, CDR1 SQVTM and CDR2 ANQGSEA. V lost 3 bases and J 1 base, leaving 13 bases between the germline ends. The CDR3 is 15 amino acids. Here the CDR3 reads CSVEGTEASGNTIYF. CDR3 DNA sequence: TGCAGCGTTGAGGGGACGGAGGCTTCTGGAAACACCATATATTTT.